The rows below give T cell receptor beta chains drawn from one sample of a study of regulatory T cells in long-lasting Graves disease. A single record per CDR3 protein comes from TCRdb applying MiXCR to the multiplex PCR reads. The data show 420,000 or so distinct CDR3 sequences, 16% seen once. These sequences were also reported in another study, on T cells in Graves' hyperthyroidism and ophthalmopathy.

The sample was peripheral blood mononuclear cells (PBMCs), taken at new diagnosis, from a patient treated with antithyroid drugs. The receptors were gathered from a woman aged 18-29 years with Graves disease. CDR3s include the opening cysteine and the closing phenylalanine or tryptophan. D genes are given only for firm matches. Size values are once, few and many counts, or a class for expanded clones, and some rows have none.

V	D	J	size	CDR3	DNA
TRBV2	.	TRBJ1-4	many	CASSEGTANEKLFF	TGTGCCAGCAGTGAAGGGACAGCTAATGAAAAACTGTTTTTT
TRBV2	.	TRBJ2-3	many	CASLPDPPSRAQYF	TGTGCCAGCCTTCCGGACCCACCCTCGAGGGCGCAGTATTTT
TRBV30	.	TRBJ1-2	few	CAWSVGWRGGYGYTF	TGTGCCTGGAGTGTAGGCTGGAGGGGGGGCTATGGCTACACCTTC
TRBV6-1	TRBD1	TRBJ2-1	many	CASRRQGPRYNEQFF	TGTGCCAGCAGAAGACAGGGTCCCCGGTACAATGAGCAGTTCTTC
TRBV28	.	TRBJ2-7	few	CASSPPGPIGPYEQYF	TGTGCCAGCAGCCCCCCCGGACCCATAGGGCCCTACGAGCAGTACTTC
TRBV5-1	.	TRBJ2-1	many	CASRLQPEGNEQFF	TGCGCCAGCCGCCTCCAGCCAGAGGGGAATGAGCAGTTCTTC
TRBV5-1	.	TRBJ1-5	.	CASSLGHDNQPQHF	TGCGCCAGCAGCTTGGGCCATGACAATCAGCCCCAGCATTTT
TRBV29-1	.	TRBJ2-7	many	CSVGRATPYEQYF	TGCAGCGTTGGGAGGGCGACACCCTACGAGCAGTACTTC
TRBV12-3/TRBV12-4	TRBD2	TRBJ2-2	.	CASSEVAGGNTGELFF	TGTGCCAGCAGTGAAGTTGCGGGAGGCAACACCGGGGAGCTGTTTTTT
TRBV11-3	TRBD2	TRBJ2-1	many	CASSRTSGRAAEQFF	TGTGCCAGCAGCAGGACTAGCGGGAGGGCGGCTGAGCAGTTCTTC
TRBV18	TRBD1	TRBJ1-2	many	CASSLPGQGVNYGYTF	TGTGCCAGCTCACTCCCGGGACAGGGGGTTAACTATGGCTACACCTTC
TRBV9	.	TRBJ2-4	few	CASSVADGVKNIQYF	TGTGCCAGCAGCGTAGCCGACGGGGTCAAAAACATTCAGTACTTC
TRBV20-1	TRBD2	TRBJ2-1	many	CSAKPGLAYNEQFF	TGCAGTGCTAAACCGGGACTAGCTTACAATGAGCAGTTCTTC
TRBV5-1	.	TRBJ2-5	few	CASSVAGWETQYF	TGCGCCAGCAGCGTGGCGGGATGGGAGACCCAGTACTTC
TRBV30	.	TRBJ2-2	.	CAWRVQNTGELFF	TGTGCCTGGAGGGTCCAGAACACCGGGGAGCTGTTTTTT
TRBV6-2/TRBV6-3	TRBD2	TRBJ2-1	.	CASSSLGPSGSSYNEQFF	TGTGCCAGCAGTTCCCTTGGGCCTAGCGGGAGTTCCTACAATGAGCAGTTCTTC
TRBV6-1	TRBD1	TRBJ1-2	few	CASSESRDRGGGYGYTF	TGTGCCAGCAGTGAGTCCCGGGACAGGGGCGGTGGCTATGGCTACACCTTC
TRBV24-1	.	TRBJ2-1	many	CATSDGNEQFF	TGTGCCACCAGTGACGGAAATGAGCAGTTCTTC
TRBV20-1	.	TRBJ2-5	many	CSARRFQETQYF	TGCAGTGCTAGACGGTTCCAAGAGACCCAGTACTTC
TRBV28	TRBD1	TRBJ1-4	few	CAHQGATNEKLFF	TGTGCCCACCAGGGGGCGACTAATGAAAAACTGTTTTTT